Shown below are 25 T cell receptor beta chains from a single sample sequenced in a study of shared clonotypes between healthy human individuals. TCRdb's table, derived via immunoSEQ multiplex PCR, lists solely in-frame clones and lacks some. The table shows about 2.5 million clones, with around 90% occurring only once. The material sequenced was naive CD4+ T cells from PBMCs. The subset denotes: CD45RA+ positively selected. All receptors derive from a man aged 18 to 29 in good health. Some clones in this sample may be carry-over from other donors' samples.

This chain links TRBV28 with TRBJ2-3; perhaps TRBD2 as D (5 bases). The CDR3 is made up of 18 amino acids. V gave up 1 base and J gave up 1 base, with 18 bases separating them. Germline loops: CDR1 MDHEN, CDR2 SYDVKM. This chain's CDR3 is CASSLFNGVLKGTDTQYF. As DNA, the CDR3 is TGTGCCAGCAGTTTATTCAACGGGGTTTTAAAGGGCACAGATACGCAGTATTTT.

The CDR3 DNA is TGTGCCAGCAGCGTGACAGAAGATACGCAGTATTTT. Translating gives CASSVTEDTQYF. The chain uses TRBV9 and TRBJ2-3; a possible D gene is TRBD1 (5 bases). V lost 2 bases, J lost 5 bases, and 6 bases lay in between. The length of the CDR3 is 12 residues. Germline CDR1 SGDLS, CDR2 YYNGEE.

With regard to this clone: Other DNA variants within this sample encode the same CDR3. V gene TRBV10-3 combines with J gene TRBJ2-1, with 9 nucleotides matching TRBD2. Germline assignment: CDR1 ENHRY and CDR2 SYGVKD. Losses at the gene ends were 5 bases for V and 4 bases for J; bases not matched to a gene: 3. This CDR3 is built from 14 residues. CDR3 nucleotide sequence: TGTGCCATCAGTCCGACTAGCGGTTACAATGAGCAGTTCTTC. Translating gives CAISPTSGYNEQFF.

The chain uses TRBV2 and TRBJ2-1; 15 bases line up with TRBD2. The V segment lost 8 bases and the J segment 6 bases; nucleotides outside the gene matches: 2. The CDR3 is 14 amino acids. In germline, CDR1 is SNHLY, CDR2 FYNNEI. CDR3 bases: TGTGCCAGCGGGACTAGCGGGAGGCCCAATGAGCAGTTCTTC. Its translation is CASGTSGRPNEQFF.

This sequence joins TRBV19 and TRBJ1-2; unclear D gene. Germline values: CDR1 LNHDA, CDR2 SQIVND (reference sequence). The CDR3 totals 13 residues. The V end was cut by 8 bases, the J end by 0 bases, with 10 bases between. The CDR3 loop reads CASSGPPNYGYTF. Here the CDR3 DNA reads TGTGCCAGTTCCGGGCCTCCTAACTATGGCTACACCTTC.

This clone has just one count. This chain uses TRBV4-1 with TRBJ2-5; the match to TRBD1 covers 7 bases. This CDR3 is 15 amino acids long. V lost 4 bases and J lost 3; bases outside the gene matches: 8. Germline values: CDR1 MGHRA, CDR2 YSYEKL. Here the CDR3 reads CASSRGTVSEETQYF. CDR3 nucleotides: TGCGCCAGCAGCCGAGGGACAGTTTCAGAAGAGACCCAGTACTTC.

J is TRBJ1-4 and V is TRBV28, with D possibly TRBD1 on 6 matching bases. The CDR3 sequence is 14 residues long. The V and J ends lost 3 bases and 7 bases respectively, with 12 bases between them. Per the germline V gene, CDR1 is MDHEN and CDR2 is SYDVKM. The CDR3 DNA sequence: TGTGCCAGCAGTTTTCGGACAGACTTTGAAAAACTGTTTTTT. This gives the protein CASSFRTDFEKLFF.

The chain employs TRBV20-1 and TRBJ2-1, with D perhaps TRBD2 (5 bases). The germline V and J ends were trimmed by 6 bases and 12 bases, with 15 bases remaining between them. CDR1 is DFQATT and CDR2 is SNEGSKA in the germline V gene (reference sequence). CDR3 length: 11 residues. The CDR3 nucleotides read TGCAGTGCCATGGACTGGGGTCGGCAGTTCTTC. Translating gives CSAMDWGRQFF.

The chain recombines TRBV21-1 with TRBJ2-1; the table gives TRBD2 as D, unverified against the DNA. TRBV21-1 is reported as a pseudogene. The CDR3 runs 17 residues. The CDR3 DNA is TGTGCCAGCAGCAAAGAACAAGGTCTAGCGGGCCCGGGAGGGCAGTTCTTC. Translated: CASSKEQGLAGPGGQFF.

This chain joins TRBV7-3 and TRBJ2-1, with 9 bases that match TRBD2. Germline V CDR1 and CDR2: SGHTA, FQGTGA. Trimming removed 0 bases from V and 5 bases from J; junction bases left unmatched: 8. The CDR3 runs to 17 residues. The CDR3 spells CASSLTPRAGGHNEQFF. The CDR3 DNA reads as TGTGCCAGCAGCTTAACCCCCAGGGCGGGAGGGCACAATGAGCAGTTCTTC.

This chain uses TRBV6-5 with TRBJ2-7, with 8 bases that match TRBD1. Germline-derived CDR1 and CDR2 are MNHEY and SVGAGI. The CDR3 length is 16 residues. The trim removed 2 bases at V and 7 bases at J, leaving 13 bases unmatched. The CDR3 region has the DNA TGTGCCAGCAGTTACGGTTCGACAGGGGTAATGCGGGAGCAGTACTTC. Its protein product is CASSYGSTGVMREQYF.

V and J are TRBV7-9 and TRBJ2-2; 7 nucleotides match TRBD2. Germline lookup yields CDR1 SEHNR and CDR2 FQNEAQ (reference sequence). V lost 2 bases, J lost 2 bases, and 2 bases stayed unmatched. The CDR3 is 15 residues long. The CDR3 here is CASSLREVNTGELFF. The DNA of the CDR3 is TGTGCCAGCAGCTTACGGGAGGTCAACACCGGGGAGCTGTTTTTT.

This clone was detected only once. The chain has TRBV5-1 and TRBJ2-7; D is possibly TRBD1 or TRBD2 (5 bases each). Germline values: CDR1 SGHRS, CDR2 YFSETQ. This CDR3 spans 14 amino acids. Trimming shortened V by 1 base and J by 7 bases, and 15 bases separated the two germline ends. The CDR3 DNA sequence: TGCGCCAGCAGCTTGACATCCCGAGGGGAAGAGCAGTACTTC. It encodes CASSLTSRGEEQYF.

V usage is TRBV5-1 and J usage is TRBJ1-2, with TRBD1 identical over 11 bases. This CDR3 is built from 14 residues. The germline CDR1 and CDR2 sequences are SGHRS and YFSETQ. V gave up 2 bases and J gave up 10 bases; unmatched junction bases: 7. CDR3 DNA sequence: TGCGCCAGCAGCTTAGGGACAGGGGGAGTAGACTACACCTTC. Protein product: CASSLGTGGVDYTF. The entire variable domain, with the rest obtained from reference TRBV5-1 and TRBJ1-2, is as follows: KAGVTQTPRYLIKTRGQQVTLSCSPISGHRSVSWYQQTPGQGLQFLFEYFSETQRNKGNFPGRFSGRQFSNSRSEMNVSTLELGDSALYLCASSLGTGGVDYTFGSGTRLTVV.

In this sample, this clone turned up a few times. V usage is TRBV9 and J usage is TRBJ2-2, with 7 bases matching TRBD1. This CDR3 contains 15 residues. V was clipped by 3 bases and J by 3 bases; unmatched bases: 5. From germline, CDR1 is SGDLS and CDR2 YYNGEE. The chain's CDR3 is CASSARQGDTGELFF. CDR3 sequence (DNA): TGTGCCAGCAGCGCTCGACAGGGAGACACCGGGGAGCTGTTTTTT.

The chain couples TRBV29-1 to TRBJ2-1; 9 bases are shared with TRBD2. The CDR3 runs 14 residues. V trimming: 5 bases; J trimming: 8 bases; junction bases outside the gene matches: 10. Germline V gene data show CDR1 as SQVTM and CDR2 as ANQGSEA. The CDR3 region has the DNA TGCAGCGTTCTTTCGGAGCTAGCGGGATATGAGCAGTTCTTC. It encodes CSVLSELAGYEQFF.

The genes are TRBV28 and TRBJ2-5; D remains ambiguous. In germline, CDR1 is MDHEN, CDR2 SYDVKM. The CDR3 is 13 residues long. Between the trimmed V and J ends, which lost 5 bases and 6 bases, there was a span of 13 bases. CDR3 protein: CASSPPPLQTQYF. CDR3 coding DNA: TGTGCCAGCAGTCCCCCCCCTTTACAGACCCAGTACTTC. The entire variable domain, with the rest obtained from reference TRBV28 and TRBJ2-5, is as follows: DVKVTQSSRYLVKRTGEKVFLECVQDMDHENMFWYRQDPGLGLRLIYFSYDVKMKEKGDIPEGYSVSREKKERFSLILESASTNQTSMYLCASSPPPLQTQYFGPGTRLLVL.

V gene TRBV6-4 combines with J gene TRBJ2-1; tentative D call: TRBD2 (5 bases). This CDR3 is built from 15 residues. V dropped 4 bases and J dropped 0 bases, with 10 bases sitting between them. In germline, CDR1 is MRHNA, CDR2 SNTAGT. Here the CDR3 reads CASSVGSGSYNEQFF. Written as DNA, the CDR3 is TGTGCCAGCAGTGTGGGAAGCGGCTCCTACAATGAGCAGTTCTTC.

The sample holds a few counts of this clone. This chain links TRBV2 with TRBJ1-1, with no clear D. CDR3 length equals 14 residues. Per germline, CDR1 SNHLY and CDR2 FYNNEI. V lost 5 bases to trimming and J lost 6 bases, with 16 bases between them. The CDR3 reads CASSTPEGSAEAFF. CDR3 nucleotide sequence: TGTGCCAGCAGTACGCCAGAGGGAAGTGCTGAAGCTTTCTTT.

This chain joins TRBV7-9 and TRBJ2-5; TRBD1 aligns across 11 bases. Germline V CDR1 and CDR2: SEHNR, FQNEAQ (reference sequence). The CDR3 has 15 residues. V lost 4 bases and J lost 5; bases outside the gene matches: 6. CDR3 coding DNA: TGTGCCAGCAGCTCCGGACAGGGGGCTTATGAGACCCAGTACTTC. Amino acid sequence: CASSSGQGAYETQYF.

The rearrangement joins TRBV5-4 to TRBJ2-7; 9 nucleotides line up with TRBD1. The CDR3 sequence is 14 residues long. V dropped 0 bases and J dropped 5; count of bases not matched to a gene: 3. Germline CDR1 reads SGHNT; CDR2 reads YYREEE (reference sequence). CDR3 amino acids: CASSLGTGVNEQYF. CDR3 bases: TGTGCCAGCAGCTTGGGGACAGGGGTCAACGAGCAGTACTTC.

V is TRBV4-1 and J is TRBJ1-4; a possible D gene is TRBD1 (5 bases). The V end was cut by 0 bases, the J end by 8 bases, with 13 bases between. This CDR3 region has 15 residues. Per germline, CDR1 MGHRA and CDR2 YSYEKL. CDR3 DNA: TGCGCCAGCAGCCAAGATAGTTGGGACTTAGAAAAACTGTTTTTT. It yields the protein CASSQDSWDLEKLFF.

This clone has a single count. The CDR3 DNA is TGTGCCACCAGCAGGGGGGACAGGGAAGGAAACACCATATATTTT. This gives the protein CATSRGDREGNTIYF. The chain carries TRBV15 and TRBJ1-3, with 9 bases that match TRBD1. The CDR3 loop spans 15 amino acids. Germline-derived CDR1 and CDR2 are LNHNV and YYDKDF (reference sequence). With 3 bases clipped from V and 4 bases from J, the junction kept 4 bases outside the gene matches.

The CDR3 DNA reads as TGTGCCAGCAGCTTATCTACAGCTAACTATGGCTACACCTTC. It specifies CASSLSTANYGYTF. The V call is TRBV11-2, the J call TRBJ1-2; D not resolved. V lost 2 bases and J 0 bases, leaving 7 bases between the germline ends. This CDR3 is 14 amino acids long. Germline-derived CDR1 and CDR2 are SGHAT and FQNNGV.

This chain uses TRBV7-5 with TRBJ1-2. TRBV7-5 is flagged as a pseudogene. The CDR3 runs 16 residues. CDR3 bases: TGTGCCAGAACCCATACTCCAGAGGGTTTAGGCTATGGCTACACCTTC. Translation gives CARTHTPEGLGYGYTF.